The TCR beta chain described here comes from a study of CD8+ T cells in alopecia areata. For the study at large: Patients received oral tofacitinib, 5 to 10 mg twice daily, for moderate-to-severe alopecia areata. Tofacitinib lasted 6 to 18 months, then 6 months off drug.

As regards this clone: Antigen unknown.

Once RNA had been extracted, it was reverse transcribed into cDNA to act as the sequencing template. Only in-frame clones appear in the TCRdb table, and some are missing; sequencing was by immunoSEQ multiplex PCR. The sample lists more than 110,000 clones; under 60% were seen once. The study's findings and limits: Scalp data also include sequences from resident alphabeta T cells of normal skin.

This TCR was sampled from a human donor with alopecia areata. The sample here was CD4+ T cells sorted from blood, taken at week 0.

CDR3 DNA sequence: TGTGCCAGCAGTTACGCTTTCTTT. Protein product: CASSYAFF. The chain recombines TRBV6-6 with TRBJ1-1, with D unclear. V lost 2 bases to trimming and J lost 11 bases, with 0 bases between them. The germline V gene encodes CDR1 MNHNY and CDR2 SVGAGI (reference sequence). The CDR3 runs to 8 residues.